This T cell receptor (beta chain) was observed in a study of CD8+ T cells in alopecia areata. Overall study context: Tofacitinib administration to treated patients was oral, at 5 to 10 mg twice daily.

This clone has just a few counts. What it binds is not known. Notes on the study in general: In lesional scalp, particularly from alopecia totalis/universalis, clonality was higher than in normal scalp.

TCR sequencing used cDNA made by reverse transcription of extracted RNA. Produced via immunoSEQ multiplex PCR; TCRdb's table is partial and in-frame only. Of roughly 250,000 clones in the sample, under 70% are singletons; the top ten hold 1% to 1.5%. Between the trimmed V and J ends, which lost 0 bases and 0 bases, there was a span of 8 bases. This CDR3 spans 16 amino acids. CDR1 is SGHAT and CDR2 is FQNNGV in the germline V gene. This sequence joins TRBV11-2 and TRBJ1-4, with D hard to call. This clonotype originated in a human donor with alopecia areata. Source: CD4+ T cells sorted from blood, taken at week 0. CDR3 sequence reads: CASSLDSRATNEKLFF. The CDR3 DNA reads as TGTGCCAGCAGCTTAGATTCCCGAGCAACTAATGAAAAACTGTTTTTT. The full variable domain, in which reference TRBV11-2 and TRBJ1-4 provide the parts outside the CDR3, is EAGVAQSPRYKIIEKRQSVAFWCNPISGHATLYWYQQILGQGPKLLIQFQNNGVVDDSQLPKDRFSAERLKGVDSTLKIQPAKLEDSAVYLCASSLDSRATNEKLFFGSGTQLSVL.